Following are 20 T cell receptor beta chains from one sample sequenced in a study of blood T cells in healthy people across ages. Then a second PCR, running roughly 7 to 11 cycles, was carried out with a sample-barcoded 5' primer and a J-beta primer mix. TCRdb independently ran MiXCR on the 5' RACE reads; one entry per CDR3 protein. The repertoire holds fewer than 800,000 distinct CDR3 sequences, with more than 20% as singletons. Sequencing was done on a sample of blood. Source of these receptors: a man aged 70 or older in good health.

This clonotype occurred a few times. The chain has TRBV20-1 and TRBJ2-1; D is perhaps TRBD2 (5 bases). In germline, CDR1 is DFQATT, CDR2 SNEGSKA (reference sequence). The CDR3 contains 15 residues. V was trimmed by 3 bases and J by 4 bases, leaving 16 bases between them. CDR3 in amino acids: CSASTPAAIYNEQFF. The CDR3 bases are TGCAGTGCTAGTACCCCAGCGGCAATATACAATGAGCAGTTCTTC.

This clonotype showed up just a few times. CDR3 in amino acids: CASSQEIPGALTKQYF. In DNA, the CDR3 is TGTGCCAGCAGCCAAGAGATACCAGGGGCCCTTACTAAACAGTACTTC. J is TRBJ2-5 and V is TRBV3-1; perhaps TRBD1 as D (6 bases). Germline CDR1 LGHDT, CDR2 YNNKEL (reference sequence). V dropped 0 bases and J dropped 11 bases, with 22 bases sitting between them. This CDR3 contains 16 residues.

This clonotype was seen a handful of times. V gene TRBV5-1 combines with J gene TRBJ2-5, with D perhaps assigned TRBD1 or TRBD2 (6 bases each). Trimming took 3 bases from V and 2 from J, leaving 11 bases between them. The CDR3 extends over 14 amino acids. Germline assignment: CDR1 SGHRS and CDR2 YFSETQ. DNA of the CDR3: TGCGCCAGCAGCTGGGGGGCAGCGCAAGAGACCCAGTACTTC. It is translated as CASSWGAAQETQYF.

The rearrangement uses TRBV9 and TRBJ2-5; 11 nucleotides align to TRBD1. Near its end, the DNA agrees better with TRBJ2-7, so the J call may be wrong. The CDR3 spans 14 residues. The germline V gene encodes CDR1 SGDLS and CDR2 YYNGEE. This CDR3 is CASSKGQGAYEQYF. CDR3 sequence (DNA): TGTGCCAGCAGCAAGGGACAGGGGGCCTACGAGCAGTACTTC.

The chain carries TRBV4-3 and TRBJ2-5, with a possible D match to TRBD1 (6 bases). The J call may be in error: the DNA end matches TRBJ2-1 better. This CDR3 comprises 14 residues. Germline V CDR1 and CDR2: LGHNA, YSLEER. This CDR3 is CASSRQARGNEQFF. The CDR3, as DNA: TGCGCCAGCAGCCGACAGGCTAGAGGGAATGAGCAGTTCTTC.

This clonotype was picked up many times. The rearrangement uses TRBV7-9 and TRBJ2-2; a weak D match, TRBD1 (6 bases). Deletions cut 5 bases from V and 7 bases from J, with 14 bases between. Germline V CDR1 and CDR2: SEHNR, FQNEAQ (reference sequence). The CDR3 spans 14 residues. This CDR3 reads CASSQDSTVGELFF. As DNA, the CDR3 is TGTGCCAGCAGCCAGGACAGTACGGTCGGGGAGCTGTTTTTT.

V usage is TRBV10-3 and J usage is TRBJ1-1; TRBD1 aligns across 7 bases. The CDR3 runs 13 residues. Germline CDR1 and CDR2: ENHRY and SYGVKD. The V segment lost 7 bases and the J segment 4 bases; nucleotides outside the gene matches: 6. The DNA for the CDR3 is TGTGCCATCACTGACAGGGAGTTCACTGAAGCTTTCTTT. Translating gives CAITDREFTEAFF.

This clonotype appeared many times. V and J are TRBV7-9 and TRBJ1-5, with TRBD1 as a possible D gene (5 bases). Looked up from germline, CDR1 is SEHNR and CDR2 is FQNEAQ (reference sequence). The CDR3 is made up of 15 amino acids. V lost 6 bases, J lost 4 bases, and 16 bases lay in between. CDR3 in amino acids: CASSPGAGGNQPQHF. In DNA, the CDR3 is TGTGCCAGCAGTCCCGGGGCGGGGGGGAATCAGCCCCAGCATTTT.

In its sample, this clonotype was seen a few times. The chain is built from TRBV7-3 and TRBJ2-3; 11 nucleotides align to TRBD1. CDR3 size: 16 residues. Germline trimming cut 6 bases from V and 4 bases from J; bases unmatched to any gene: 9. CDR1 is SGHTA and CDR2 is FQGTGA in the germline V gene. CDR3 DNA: TGTGCCAGCAGTTCCGCCGGACAGGGGGCGGCAGATACGCAGTATTTT. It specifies CASSSAGQGAADTQYF. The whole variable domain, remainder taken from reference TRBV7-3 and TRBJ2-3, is GAGVSQTPSNKVTEKGKYVELRCDPISGHTALYWYRQSLGQGPEFLIYFQGTGAADDSGLPNDRFFAVRPEGSVSTLKIQRTERGDSAVYLCASSSAGQGAADTQYFGPGTRLTVL.

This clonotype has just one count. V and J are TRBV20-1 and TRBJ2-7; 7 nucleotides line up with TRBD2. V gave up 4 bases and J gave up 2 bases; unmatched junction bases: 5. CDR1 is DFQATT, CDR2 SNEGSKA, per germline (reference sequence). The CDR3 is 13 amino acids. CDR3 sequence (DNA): TGCAGTGCTACCACGCGGGAGACCTACGAGCAGTACTTC. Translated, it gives CSATTRETYEQYF.

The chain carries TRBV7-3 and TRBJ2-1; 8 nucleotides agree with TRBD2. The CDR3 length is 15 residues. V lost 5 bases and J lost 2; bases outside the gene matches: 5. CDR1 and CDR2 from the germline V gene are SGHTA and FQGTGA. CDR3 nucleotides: TGTGCCAGCAGCCAACTAGCGGCTACCTACAATGAGCAGTTCTTC. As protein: CASSQLAATYNEQFF.

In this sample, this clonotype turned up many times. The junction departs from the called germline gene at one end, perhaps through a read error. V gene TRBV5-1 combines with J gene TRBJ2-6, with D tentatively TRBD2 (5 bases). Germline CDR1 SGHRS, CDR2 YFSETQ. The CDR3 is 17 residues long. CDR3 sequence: CASRLGGTSSGANVLTF. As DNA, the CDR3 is TGCGCCAGCAGATTGGGCGGAACTAGCTCTGGGGCCAACGTCCTGACTTTC.

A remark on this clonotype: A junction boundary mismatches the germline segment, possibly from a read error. In DNA, the CDR3 is TGTGCCAGCAGGCCCGTCACTAGCGCCTATAGGGATGAGCAGCTCTTC. Its translation is CASRPVTSAYRDEQLF. The rearrangement uses TRBV11-1 and TRBJ2-1; the match to TRBD2 covers 7 bases. This CDR3 has 16 amino acids. CDR1 and CDR2 (germline): SGHAT, FQDESV (reference sequence).

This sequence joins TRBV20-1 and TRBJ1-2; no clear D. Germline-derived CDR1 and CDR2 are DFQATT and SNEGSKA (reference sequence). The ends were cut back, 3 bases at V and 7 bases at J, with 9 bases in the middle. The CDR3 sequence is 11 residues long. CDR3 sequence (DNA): TGCAGTGCTAGTGCTGCCCCTGGCTACACCTTC. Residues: CSASAAPGYTF.

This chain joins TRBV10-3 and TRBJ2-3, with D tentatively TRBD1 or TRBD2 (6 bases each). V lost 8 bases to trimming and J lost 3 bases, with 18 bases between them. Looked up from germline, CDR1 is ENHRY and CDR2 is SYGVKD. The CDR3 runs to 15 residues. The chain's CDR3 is CAIGGGWEPTDTQYF. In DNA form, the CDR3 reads TGTGCCATCGGAGGGGGGTGGGAGCCGACAGATACGCAGTATTTT.

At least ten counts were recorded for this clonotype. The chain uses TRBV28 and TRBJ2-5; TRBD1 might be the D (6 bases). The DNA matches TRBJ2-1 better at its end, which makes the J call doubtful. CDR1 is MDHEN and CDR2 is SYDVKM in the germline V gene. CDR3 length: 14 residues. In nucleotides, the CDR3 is TGTGCCAGCAGTCCCCCTGGGCAGGGGAATGAGCAGTTCTTC. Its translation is CASSPPGQGNEQFF.

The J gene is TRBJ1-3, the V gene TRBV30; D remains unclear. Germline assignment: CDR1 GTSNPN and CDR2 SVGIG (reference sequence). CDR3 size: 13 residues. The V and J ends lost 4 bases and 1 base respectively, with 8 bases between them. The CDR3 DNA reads TGTGCCTGGACGATGAATTCTGGAAACACCATATATTTT. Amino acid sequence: CAWTMNSGNTIYF.

The CDR3 sequence: CASSLGGSDPYEQYF. CDR3 bases: TGTGCCAGCAGTTTAGGAGGGAGTGACCCCTACGAGCAGTACTTC. The chain uses TRBV12-3 or TRBV12-4 and TRBJ2-7, with D perhaps matching TRBD2 (5 bases). The V end was cut by 1 base, the J end by 2 bases, with 12 bases between. There are 15 residues in the CDR3.

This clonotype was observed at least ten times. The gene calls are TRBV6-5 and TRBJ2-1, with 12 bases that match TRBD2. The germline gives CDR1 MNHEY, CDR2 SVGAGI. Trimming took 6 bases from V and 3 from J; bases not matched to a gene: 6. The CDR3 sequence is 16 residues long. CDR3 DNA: TGTGCCAGCAGACAGACTAGCGGGAGACTCTACAATGAGCAGTTCTTC. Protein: CASRQTSGRLYNEQFF.

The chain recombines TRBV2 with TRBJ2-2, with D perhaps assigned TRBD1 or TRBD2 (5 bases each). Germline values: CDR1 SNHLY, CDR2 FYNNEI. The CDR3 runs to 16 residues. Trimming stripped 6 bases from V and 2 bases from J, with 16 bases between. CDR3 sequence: CASSGTAHTNTGELFF. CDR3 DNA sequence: TGTGCCAGCAGCGGGACCGCACATACCAACACCGGGGAGCTGTTTTTT.